This T cell receptor beta chain was captured by sequencing in a study of T cells in Graves' hyperthyroidism and ophthalmopathy. Hyperthyroidism patients were newly diagnosed, had disease duration under 2 months, and were aged 18 to 65 years. Uncontrolled infection, other autoimmune disease, pregnancy or lactation led to exclusion. Clinical symptoms, serum thyroxine and TRAb, thyroid ultrasound and orbital computed tomography were used for the diagnoses. The study, taken as a whole, reports: Classification by a 13 V-J model distinguished ophthalmopathy from stable hyperthyroidism.

V lost 4 bases to trimming and J lost 0 bases, with 13 bases between them. Germline CDR1 SGHRS, CDR2 YFSETQ. This CDR3 region has 16 residues. There were TCR beta CDR3 regions amplified from RNA transcripts. Initially, a first-round RT-PCR of the TCR CDR3 employed the HTBI primer set. TCRdb processed the multiplex PCR reads anew with MiXCR; each CDR3 protein has one entry. The table has around 450,000 distinct CDR3 sequences, around 14% seen once. Many counts were recorded for this clonotype. Antigen: not known. This sequence joins TRBV5-1 and TRBJ1-4; D remains ambiguous. Sequencing used blood. The receptor's source is a woman aged 18-30 years with Graves' hyperthyroidism. This CDR3 is CASSLRLSATNEKLFF. The CDR3 DNA reads TGCGCCAGCAGCCTTCGACTCTCTGCAACTAATGAAAAACTGTTTTTT.